The rows below give T cell receptor beta chains drawn from one sample of a study of blood T cell repertoires in COVID-19. This table comes from immunoSEQ multiplex PCR, and its TCRdb copy is limited to in-frame clones, with some not included. In the table there are 140,000 to 150,000 clones, about nine tenths of which are singletons. Sequenced input: peripheral blood. These receptors were taken from a woman aged 45-65 years with acute or convalescent COVID-19. Both conserved end residues are trimmed from each CDR3. The D gene is left open where the match is weak.

d_gene: TRBD1
v_gene: TRBV3-1/TRBV3-2
CDR3aa: ASSQEGTANTEAF

d_gene: NA
v_gene: TRBV28
CDR3aa: ASSPLRNTEAF

d_gene: NA
v_gene: TRBV5-1
CDR3aa: ASSLRPGNEQF

d_gene: NA
v_gene: TRBV5-5
CDR3aa: ASSAINRSPSYNEQF

d_gene: TRBD1
v_gene: TRBV7-9
CDR3aa: ASSTQTGENTEAF

d_gene: TRBD1
v_gene: TRBV28
CDR3aa: ASSLGLQGNPSNQPQH

d_gene: TRBD1
v_gene: TRBV3-1/TRBV3-2
CDR3aa: ASSQVDRGDGYT

d_gene: TRBD1
v_gene: TRBV7-3
CDR3aa: ASSSDRGYTDTQY

d_gene: TRBD1
v_gene: TRBV2
CDR3aa: ASSERTGENTIY

d_gene: TRBD1
v_gene: TRBV7-6
CDR3aa: ASSLGQGAFGYT

d_gene: TRBD2
v_gene: TRBV5-5
CDR3aa: ASSPRTSGSREQY

d_gene: NA
v_gene: TRBV3-1/TRBV3-2
CDR3aa: ASSQEGVGTEAF

d_gene: NA
v_gene: TRBV3-1/TRBV3-2
CDR3aa: ASSARAKDTQY

d_gene: NA
v_gene: TRBV30
CDR3aa: AWSRAAYGYT

d_gene: NA
v_gene: TRBV6-6
CDR3aa: ASSYSPGARTEAF

d_gene: TRBD1
v_gene: TRBV9
CDR3aa: ASSLRTGGSYNEQF

d_gene: TRBD1
v_gene: TRBV10-3
CDR3aa: AISERTGMNTEAF

d_gene: NA
v_gene: TRBV6-5
CDR3aa: ASSYEGRWGNEQY

d_gene: TRBD1
v_gene: TRBV6-5
CDR3aa: ASSYHGTGSGNTIY

d_gene: TRBD2
v_gene: TRBV6-6
CDR3aa: ASMSGGTYEQY

d_gene: NA
v_gene: TRBV19
CDR3aa: ASSPAPGQTIAKNIQY

d_gene: NA
v_gene: TRBV7-9
CDR3aa: ASSNNLRAGNTIY

d_gene: NA
v_gene: TRBV7-2
CDR3aa: ASSPGLGTHGYT

d_gene: NA
v_gene: TRBV9
CDR3aa: ASSVVQSAYGYT

d_gene: NA
v_gene: TRBV7-9
CDR3aa: ASSLDGVAGEKLF

d_gene: TRBD1
v_gene: TRBV18
CDR3aa: ASSPDRANTEAF

d_gene: TRBD2
v_gene: TRBV7-3
CDR3aa: ASSPTSGSSEQY

d_gene: TRBD2
v_gene: TRBV7-2
CDR3aa: ASSSTSGIAWETQY

d_gene: TRBD2
v_gene: TRBV5-5
CDR3aa: ASTSPGLVYEQY

d_gene: TRBD2
v_gene: TRBV19
CDR3aa: ASSTGLGLGNEQF

d_gene: TRBD1
v_gene: TRBV5-1
CDR3aa: ASSGTPGGGGYT

d_gene: NA
v_gene: TRBV9
CDR3aa: ASSVEARMNTEAF

d_gene: NA
v_gene: TRBV12-5
CDR3aa: ASGLVGAPSGNTIY

d_gene: TRBD2
v_gene: TRBV19
CDR3aa: ASSKGLAGTSSYEQY

d_gene: TRBD2
v_gene: TRBV11-3
CDR3aa: ASSSSPGGQGTQY

d_gene: TRBD1
v_gene: TRBV6-6
CDR3aa: ASALGDRAYGYT

d_gene: TRBD2
v_gene: TRBV20-1
CDR3aa: SASGGAGVYEQF